A single sample is the source of the 5 T cell receptor beta chains below, sequenced in a study of cytomegalovirus exposure and HLA in healthy donors. PCR involved 60 Vbeta and 13 Jbeta primers. Clones were read by immunoSEQ multiplex PCR, and TCRdb kept only the in-frame ones, dropping some. This sample yields 90,000 to 150,000 clones, of which over 75% are seen a single time; 1.5% to 2% belongs to the top ten. Sequencing was performed on PBMCs. The receptors were sampled from a middle-aged man in good health and CMV-seronegative.

Details on this clone: Other DNA variants within this sample encode the same CDR3. This rearrangement joins TRBV7-9 to TRBJ2-3; D remains ambiguous. CDR3 size: 13 residues. Trimming took 5 bases from V and 5 from J, leaving 11 bases between them. Germline values: CDR1 SEHNR, CDR2 FQNEAQ (reference sequence). Here the CDR3 DNA reads TGTGCCAGCAGCCTAGATCGGGTAGATACGCAGTATTTT. It is translated as CASSLDRVDTQYF.

This chain joins TRBV7-2 and TRBJ1-6; D unresolved. V was trimmed by 0 bases and J by 18 bases, leaving 18 bases between them. Germline V CDR1 and CDR2: SGHTA, FQGNSA. The CDR3 runs 14 residues. The CDR3 DNA sequence: TGTGCCAGCAGCTTAGCTGGCGGAGGATTAGGTCCCCACTTT. It is translated as CASSLAGGGLGPHF. Supplemented by reference TRBV7-2 and TRBJ1-6, the full variable domain reads GAGVSQSPSNKVTEKGKDVELRCDPISGHTALYWYRQSLGQGLEFLIYFQGNSAPDKSGLPSDRFSAERTGGSVSTLTIQRTQQEDSAVYLCASSLAGGGLGPHFGNGTRLTVT.

The genes are TRBV7-9 and TRBJ2-3; D not certain. The CDR3 loop spans 15 amino acids. CDR1 and CDR2 (germline): SEHNR, FQNEAQ (reference sequence). Trimming removed 2 bases at V and 3 bases at J, with 12 bases between. CDR3 sequence reads: CASSLRNSVTDTQYF. The DNA of the CDR3 is TGTGCCAGCAGCTTACGAAATAGTGTGACAGATACGCAGTATTTT. The full variable domain, completed using reference TRBV7-9 and TRBJ2-3, is DTGVSQNPRHKITKRGQNVTFRCDPISEHNRLYWYRQTLGQGPEFLTYFQNEAQLEKSRLLSDRFSAERPKGSFSTLEIQRTEQGDSAMYLCASSLRNSVTDTQYFGPGTRLTVL.

The V and J genes are TRBV18 and TRBJ2-7; no clear D. The V end lost 3 bases, the J end lost 6 bases, and 9 bases lay between the germline ends. Per germline, CDR1 KGHSH and CDR2 LQKENI. The CDR3 length is 12 residues. In DNA form, the CDR3 reads TGTGCCAGCTCACCTCACAATTCCGAGCAGTACTTC. Its translation is CASSPHNSEQYF.

This sequence joins TRBV9 and TRBJ2-2, with D perhaps TRBD2 (6 bases). Trimming took 0 bases from V and 5 from J, leaving 17 bases between them. The CDR3 extends over 17 amino acids. The germline gives CDR1 SGDLS, CDR2 YYNGEE. CDR3 nucleotides: TGTGCCAGCAGCGTAGCCCCGGGGAATCGGGGGACCGGGGAGCTGTTTTTT. Residues: CASSVAPGNRGTGELFF.